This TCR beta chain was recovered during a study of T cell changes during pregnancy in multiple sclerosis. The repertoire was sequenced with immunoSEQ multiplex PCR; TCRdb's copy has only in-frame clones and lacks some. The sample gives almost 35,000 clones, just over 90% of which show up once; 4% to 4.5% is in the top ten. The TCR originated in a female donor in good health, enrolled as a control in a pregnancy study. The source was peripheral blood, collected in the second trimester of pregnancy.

CDR3 region: CASRLNLGTPQDCYEQYF. The CDR3 nucleotides are TGTGCAAGTCGCTTGAACCTCGGGACACCCCAGGACTGTTACGAGCAGTACTTC. The rearrangement links TRBV12-2 to TRBJ2-7; TRBD1, the table's D call, lacks a check against the DNA. TRBV12-2 corresponds to a pseudogene. The CDR3 totals 18 residues.